The 17 T cell receptor beta chains listed next were all sequenced from one sample in a study of blood T cell repertoires in COVID-19. Assay: immunoSEQ multiplex PCR; the TCRdb copy retains only in-frame clones and omits some. The profile shows about 100,000 clones, about 87% of them singletons. What was sequenced was peripheral blood. Receptors originate from a man in his fifties with acute or convalescent COVID-19.

This sequence joins TRBV10-3 and TRBJ2-3; 9 nucleotides align to TRBD2. Per the germline V gene, CDR1 is ENHRY and CDR2 is SYGVKD. J gave up 3 bases and V 6 bases, and 7 bases lay outside the gene matches. The CDR3 length is 15 residues. As DNA, the CDR3 is TGTGCCATCAGCGTTGCGGGAGGGCGGACAGATACGCAGTATTTT. It is translated as CAISVAGGRTDTQYF.

The CDR3 loop reads CASSLLFYEQYF. The CDR3 nucleotides are TGTGCCAGCAGCTTACTCTTCTACGAGCAGTACTTC. The rearrangement links TRBV7-2 to TRBJ2-7; the D is unclear. The ends were cut back, 2 bases at V and 3 bases at J, with 5 bases in the middle. CDR3 length: 12 residues. CDR1 and CDR2 (germline): SGHTA, FQGNSA. The full variable domain, its missing parts supplied by reference TRBV7-2 and TRBJ2-7, is GAGVSQSPSNKVTEKGKDVELRCDPISGHTALYWYRQSLGQGLEFLIYFQGNSAPDKSGLPSDRFSAERTGGSVSTLTIQRTQQEDSAVYLCASSLLFYEQYFGPGTRLTVT.

This clone was detected once. The chain couples TRBV7-8 to TRBJ2-7, with no clear D. V lost 5 bases and J 0 bases, leaving 20 bases between the germline ends. The CDR3 is made up of 17 amino acids. Germline assignment: CDR1 SGHVS and CDR2 FQNEAQ. CDR3 amino acids: CASSGSILGLSSYEQYF. The CDR3 DNA reads TGTGCCAGCAGCGGTAGCATATTGGGTTTGAGCTCCTACGAGCAGTACTTC.

The genes are TRBV5-6 and TRBJ2-3, with D maybe TRBD2 (6 bases). V shed 0 bases and J shed 1 base, with 12 bases lying between them. CDR3 length: 16 amino acids. The germline gives CDR1 SGHDT, CDR2 YYEEEE. This chain's CDR3 is CASSLDSGIRTDTQYF. CDR3 DNA sequence: TGTGCCAGCAGCTTGGATAGCGGAATCCGCACAGATACGCAGTATTTT.

The chain links TRBV2 to TRBJ2-6, with a weak D call TRBD1 (5 bases). Per the germline V gene, CDR1 is SNHLY and CDR2 is FYNNEI. CDR3 length: 19 residues. Trimming took 2 bases from V and 0 from J, leaving 17 bases between them. The CDR3 coding sequence is TGTGCCAGCAGTGAAATTGTGGGCAGGGCCCACTCTGGGGCCAACGTCCTGACTTTC. It translates to CASSEIVGRAHSGANVLTF.

The rearrangement uses TRBV11-1 and TRBJ2-1; D remains ambiguous. The CDR3 runs 13 residues. Germline CDR1 and CDR2: SGHAT and FQDESV (reference sequence). With 1 base removed from V and 8 bases from J, the gap between germline ends came to 9 bases. The CDR3 loop reads CASSLGANYEQFF. The CDR3, as DNA: TGTGCCAGCAGCTTAGGGGCTAATTATGAGCAGTTCTTC.

The chain is built from TRBV2 and TRBJ2-2; TRBD2 agrees at 10 bases. Germline CDR1 is SNHLY and CDR2 is FYNNEI. CDR3 size: 16 residues. V shed 6 bases, J shed 6 bases, and the junction held 10 bases outside the gene matches. CDR3 protein: CASRASSGSIAGELFF. The CDR3, as DNA: TGTGCCAGCAGGGCTTCTAGCGGGAGCATCGCCGGGGAGCTGTTTTTT.

This CDR3 is CASSEAGGTYNEQFF. For the CDR3, the DNA is TGCGCCAGCAGTGAAGCGGGAGGCACCTACAATGAGCAGTTCTTC. This chain uses TRBV10-2 with TRBJ2-1; TRBD2 matches at 9 bases. The junction had 2 bases not matched to a gene; V was cut back by 3 bases and J by 2 bases. The germline gives CDR1 WSHSY, CDR2 SAAADI. This CDR3 has 15 amino acids.

The table lists this clone with a count of one. The V and J genes are TRBV7-9 and TRBJ2-7; D remains unclear. V gave up 1 base and J gave up 0 bases, with 7 bases separating them. The CDR3 has 14 amino acids. Germline V gene lookup returns CDR1 SEHNR and CDR2 FQNEAQ (reference sequence). The CDR3 nucleotides read TGTGCCAGCAGCTTAGGTCGCAGCTCCTACGAGCAGTACTTC. Its protein is CASSLGRSSYEQYF.

The table lists this clone with a few counts. The DNA for the CDR3 is TGTGCCAGCAGCCTGACAGCAACTAATGAAAAACTGTTTTTT. Its protein product is CASSLTATNEKLFF. The chain links TRBV4-2 to TRBJ1-4; D perhaps matches TRBD1 (5 bases). This CDR3 has 14 residues. The germline V gene has CDR1 LGHNA and CDR2 YNFKEQ. Trimming pared 4 bases from V and 0 bases from J, leaving 6 bases between.

CDR3 residues: CASSPWGLANYNEQFF. Written as DNA, the CDR3 is TGTGCCAGCAGCCCCTGGGGACTAGCGAATTACAATGAGCAGTTCTTC. The chain recombines TRBV11-2 with TRBJ2-1, with 10 bases fitting TRBD2. In germline, CDR1 is SGHAT, CDR2 FQNNGV. The CDR3 runs 16 residues. Trimming removed 5 bases from V and 4 bases from J; junction bases left unmatched: 8. The full variable domain, in which reference TRBV11-2 and TRBJ2-1 provide the parts outside the CDR3, is EAGVAQSPRYKIIEKRQSVAFWCNPISGHATLYWYQQILGQGPKLLIQFQNNGVVDDSQLPKDRFSAERLKGVDSTLKIQPAKLEDSAVYLCASSPWGLANYNEQFFGPGTRLTVL.

The chain combines TRBV28 with TRBJ2-3, with a weak D call TRBD1 (7 bases). V shed 5 bases and J shed 3 bases, with 12 bases lying between them. The CDR3 loop spans 14 amino acids. CDR1 and CDR2 (germline): MDHEN, SYDVKM. The CDR3 protein is CASSATGRTDTQYF. The CDR3 nucleotides read TGTGCCAGCAGTGCGACAGGGAGGACAGATACGCAGTATTTT.

This rearrangement joins TRBV10-1 to TRBJ1-6; D is unresolved. V gave up 6 bases and J gave up 5 bases, with 8 bases separating them. The length of the CDR3 is 13 residues. Germline CDR1 and CDR2: WNHNN and SYGVQD (reference sequence). In DNA form, the CDR3 reads TGCGCCAGCAGCCCAGTCGATAATTCACCCCTCCACTTT. The encoded protein is CASSPVDNSPLHF.

The chain carries TRBV10-3 and TRBJ2-7, with TRBD2 identical over 10 bases. The J segment lost 2 bases and the V segment lost 4 bases, leaving 5 bases of the junction unmatched. Germline V gene data show CDR1 as ENHRY and CDR2 as SYGVKD. The CDR3 covers 15 residues. This CDR3 is CAISVRTSGTYEQYF. In DNA form, the CDR3 reads TGTGCCATCAGTGTCCGGACTAGCGGAACCTACGAGCAGTACTTC.

The chain employs TRBV5-1 and TRBJ1-6; 12 positions agree with TRBD1. The length of the CDR3 is 15 residues. CDR1 and CDR2 from the germline V gene are SGHRS and YFSETQ. With V trimmed by 0 bases and J by 11 bases, 3 bases remained unmatched. The CDR3 DNA follows: TGCGCCAGCAGCTTGGCCGGGACAGGGGGCCCACCCCTCCACTTT. Translated, it gives CASSLAGTGGPPLHF. Filled out from reference TRBV5-1 and TRBJ1-6, the complete variable domain reads KAGVTQTPRYLIKTRGQQVTLSCSPISGHRSVSWYQQTPGQGLQFLFEYFSETQRNKGNFPGRFSGRQFSNSRSEMNVSTLELGDSALYLCASSLAGTGGPPLHFGNGTRLTVT.

V usage is TRBV27 and J usage is TRBJ1-1; 7 positions agree with TRBD1. V was pared by 5 bases and J by 0 bases, with 6 bases of the junction left unmatched. Germline values: CDR1 MNHEY, CDR2 SMNVEV (reference sequence). This CDR3 contains 15 residues. CDR3 loop: CASSPTGSLNTEAFF. The CDR3 bases are TGTGCCAGCAGTCCGACAGGGTCCCTGAACACTGAAGCTTTCTTT.

The CDR3 DNA sequence: TGCAGTGCTAGTAGGCAGGATAACACTGAAGCTTTCTTT. Its translation: CSASRQDNTEAFF. The genes are TRBV20-1 and TRBJ1-1; D not resolved. V lost 3 bases and J lost 2, with 10 bases in between. Germline-derived CDR1 and CDR2 are DFQATT and SNEGSKA (reference sequence). The CDR3 length is 13 residues.